A selection of T cell receptor beta chains follows, all from one sample in a study of T cell responses to AZD1222 COVID-19 vaccine. The assay was immunoSEQ multiplex PCR, and TCRdb's table has in-frame clones only and misses some. The table has around 120,000 clones, around 90% seen once; the top ten hold roughly 8.4%. The sequenced sample was peripheral blood, obtained on day 0 of AZD1222 vaccination. These receptors all come from an adult in good health. Both conserved end residues are part of each CDR3. D genes are given only for firm matches. The size entry is marked missing in some rows and otherwise reads once, few, many or a size class.

12,TRBJ1-1,-,-,TRBV28,CASSADRLVAFF,TGTGCCAGCAGCGCTGACAGGTTAGTGGCTTTCTTT
16,TRBJ2-2,-,-,TRBV19,CASSIGGGGKHGELFF,TGTGCCAGTAGTATAGGCGGAGGGGGGAAGCACGGGGAGCTGTTTTTT
15,TRBJ2-6,-,-,TRBV20-1,CSASRMGSGANVLTF,TGCAGTGCTAGTCGGATGGGGTCTGGGGCCAACGTCCTGACTTTC
17,TRBJ1-4,-,-,TRBV15,CATSTRRGRAPRPRLFF,TGTGCCACCAGTACCCGTCGGGGGAGGGCCCCTCGCCCCCGGCTGTTTTTT
12,TRBJ2-7,-,-,TRBV27,CASSSLSYEQYF,TGTGCCAGCAGTTCCCTCTCCTACGAGCAGTACTTC
15,TRBJ2-3,-,-,TRBV7-9,CASSLFSPSTDTQYF,TGTGCCAGCAGCTTATTCTCCCCTAGCACAGATACGCAGTATTTT
15,TRBJ1-1,-,TRBD1,TRBV29-1,CSVARQGAGNTEAFF,TGCAGCGTTGCCCGGCAGGGGGCTGGGAACACTGAAGCTTTCTTT
16,TRBJ2-3,once,TRBD2,TRBV5-1,CASSPPGGGNTDTQYF,TGCGCCAGCAGCCCCCCGGGAGGCGGGAACACAGATACGCAGTATTTT
20,TRBJ2-1,-,TRBD1,TRBV18,CASSPRPRTGNSPRGHEQFF,TGTGCCAGCTCACCACGGCCCCGGACAGGGAATTCTCCCAGAGGCCATGAGCAGTTCTTC
15,TRBJ1-1,-,TRBD1,TRBV7-8,CASSLTGTGDTEAFF,TGTGCCAGCAGCCTAACCGGGACAGGGGATACTGAAGCTTTCTTT
15,TRBJ2-5,-,-,TRBV5-5,CASSSLRNSRETQYF,TGTGCCAGCAGCAGCCTCCGGAATAGCCGAGAGACCCAGTACTTC
14,TRBJ1-3,-,TRBD1,TRBV29-1,CSVEWTGSGNTIYF,TGCAGCGTTGAATGGACAGGCTCTGGAAACACCATATATTTT
13,TRBJ1-1,-,-,TRBV10-1,CASSESVNTEAFF,TGCGCCAGCAGTGAGTCAGTGAACACTGAAGCTTTCTTT
13,TRBJ2-2,-,-,TRBV24-1,CATSGVNTGELFF,TGTGCCACCTCGGGGGTGAACACCGGGGAGCTGTTTTTT
13,TRBJ1-2,once,TRBD1,TRBV28,CATTGGENYGYTF,TGTGCCACAACAGGGGGCGAGAACTATGGCTACACCTTC
14,TRBJ2-5,few,-,TRBV28,CASSYVTTQETQYF,TGTGCCAGCAGTTATGTGACCACACAAGAGACCCAGTACTTC
13,TRBJ1-1,few,-,TRBV6-5,CASSYGHSTEAFF,TGTGCCAGCAGTTATGGGCATAGCACTGAAGCTTTCTTT
15,TRBJ1-2,once,-,TRBV11-2,CASSLRGSTNYGYTF,TGTGCCAGCAGCTTAAGGGGGAGTACTAACTATGGCTACACCTTC
13,TRBJ2-4,-,-,TRBV29-1,CSVQGLAKNIQYF,TGCAGCGTACAGGGTCTGGCCAAAAACATTCAGTACTTC
11,TRBJ2-7,once,-,TRBV5-5,CASSPLGEQYF,TGTGCCAGCAGCCCCTTGGGCGAGCAGTACTTC
14,TRBJ2-5,-,-,TRBV19,CASSSWTEQETQYF,TGTGCCAGTAGTAGTTGGACGGAACAAGAGACCCAGTACTTC
13,TRBJ2-3,-,-,TRBV2,CASSETGVGTQYF,TGTGCCAGCAGTGAAACCGGGGTTGGTACGCAGTATTTT
14,TRBJ2-1,-,-,TRBV29-1,CSTPAESSYNEQFF,TGCAGCACCCCAGCGGAAAGCTCCTACAATGAGCAGTTCTTC
14,TRBJ1-1,-,-,TRBV9,CASSVAYPGAEAFF,TGTGCCAGCAGCGTGGCCTACCCCGGCGCTGAAGCTTTCTTT
15,TRBJ2-5,-,-,TRBV7-8,CASSLETRGLETQYF,TGTGCCAGCAGCTTAGAGACTAGAGGTTTGGAGACCCAGTACTTC
12,TRBJ2-7,-,-,TRBV18,CASSLGHYEQYF,TGTGCCAGCTCACTCGGACACTACGAGCAGTACTTC
12,TRBJ1-3,few,-,TRBV6-5,CASRRAGNTIYF,TGTGCCAGCAGGAGGGCAGGAAACACCATATATTTT
17,TRBJ1-4,few,-,TRBV9,CASSVGGTGPTNEKLFF,TGTGCCAGCAGCGTAGGAGGGACCGGTCCAACTAATGAAAAACTGTTTTTT
16,TRBJ1-1,-,-,TRBV18,CASSPPGGRMNTEAFF,TGTGCCAGCTCACCACCCGGGGGGAGAATGAACACTGAAGCTTTCTTT
14,TRBJ1-2,-,-,TRBV19,CASSGTSSSYGYTF,TGTGCCAGTAGTGGGACATCGTCCTCGTATGGCTACACCTTC
16,TRBJ2-2,-,TRBD1,TRBV24-1,CATSEPGQGNTGELFF,TGTGCCACCAGTGAACCGGGACAGGGAAACACCGGGGAGCTGTTTTTT
13,TRBJ1-1,-,-,TRBV30,CAWNRQTNTEAFF,TGTGCCTGGAACCGACAGACAAACACTGAAGCTTTCTTT
20,TRBJ2-2,-,TRBD1,TRBV10-1,CANSSVTSRDRGRGTGELFF,TGCGCCAACTCCTCCGTTACGTCCCGGGACAGGGGGCGAGGGACCGGGGAGCTGTTTTTT
15,TRBJ2-2,-,-,TRBV7-3,CASSFSASYTGELFF,TGTGCCAGCAGCTTTTCAGCGTCGTACACCGGGGAGCTGTTTTTT
13,TRBJ1-4,-,-,TRBV5-8,CASTPTYNEKLFF,TGTGCCAGCACCCCGACCTACAATGAAAAACTGTTTTTT
15,TRBJ2-7,-,TRBD1,TRBV7-9,CASSLTGGESYEQYF,TGTGCCAGCAGCCTCACAGGGGGCGAATCCTACGAGCAGTACTTC
15,TRBJ2-2,-,-,TRBV27,CATARRQTGTGELFF,TGTGCCACAGCCCGGAGGCAGACTGGGACCGGGGAGCTGTTTTTT
14,TRBJ1-1,-,-,TRBV6-1,CASSELNGVTEAFF,TGTGCCAGCAGTGAATTGAACGGGGTGACTGAAGCTTTCTTT
15,TRBJ2-3,-,-,TRBV14,CASSQGYYTTDTQYF,TGTGCCAGCAGCCAAGGATACTACACCACAGATACGCAGTATTTT
9,TRBJ1-2,-,-,TRBV12-3/TRBV12-4,CASTPGYTF,TGTGCCAGCACTCCTGGCTACACCTTC
16,TRBJ2-3,-,-,TRBV3-1/TRBV3-2,CASSYWTYGNTDTQYF,TGTGCCAGCAGCTATTGGACGTACGGGAACACAGATACGCAGTATTTT
16,TRBJ2-2,-,-,TRBV19,CASSIDAGPDLGELFF,TGTGCCAGTAGTATAGACGCGGGACCAGATCTCGGGGAGCTGTTTTTT